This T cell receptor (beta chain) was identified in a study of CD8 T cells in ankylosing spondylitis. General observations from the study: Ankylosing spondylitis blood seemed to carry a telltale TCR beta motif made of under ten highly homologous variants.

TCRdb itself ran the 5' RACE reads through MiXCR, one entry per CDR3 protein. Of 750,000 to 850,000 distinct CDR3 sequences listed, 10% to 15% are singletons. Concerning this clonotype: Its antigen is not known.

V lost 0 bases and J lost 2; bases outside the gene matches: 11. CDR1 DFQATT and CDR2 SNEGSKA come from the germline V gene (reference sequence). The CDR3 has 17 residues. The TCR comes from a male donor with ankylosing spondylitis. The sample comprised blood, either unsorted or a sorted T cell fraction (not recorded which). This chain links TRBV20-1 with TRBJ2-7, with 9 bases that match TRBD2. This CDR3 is CSARDSGRRIGAYEQYF. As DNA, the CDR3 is TGCAGTGCTAGAGATAGCGGGAGAAGGATAGGCGCCTACGAGCAGTACTTC.